These 13 T cell receptor beta chains were all obtained from the same sample, sequenced in a study of T cell responses to AZD1222 COVID-19 vaccine. The table came from immunoSEQ multiplex PCR; TCRdb's copy has only in-frame clones and leaves some out. The top ten clones hold under 8.5% of a sample with about 97,000 clones, roughly 90% of them seen once. Sequenced material: peripheral blood, taken on day 0 of AZD1222 vaccination. All receptors derive from an adult in good health.

This chain uses TRBV7-6 with TRBJ1-3; tentative D call: TRBD1 (5 bases). This CDR3 contains 14 residues. Trimming removed 5 bases at V and 1 base at J, with 9 bases between. From germline, CDR1 is SGHVS and CDR2 FNYEAQ. For the CDR3, the DNA is TGTGCCAGCAGCCTCCCAGGGTCTGGAAACACCATATATTTT. Amino acids: CASSLPGSGNTIYF.

The rearrangement joins TRBV27 to TRBJ1-1; D gene uncertain. Looked up from germline, CDR1 is MNHEY and CDR2 is SMNVEV (reference sequence). The V gene lost 7 bases and the J gene lost 0 bases, with 15 bases spanning the gap. The CDR3 has 15 residues. The CDR3 spells CASTTYLGMNTEAFF. The CDR3 nucleotides are TGTGCCAGCACCACCTACTTGGGTATGAACACTGAAGCTTTCTTT.

The chain employs TRBV28 and TRBJ2-7; D might be TRBD1 (6 bases). The length of the CDR3 is 13 residues. CDR1 and CDR2 from the germline V gene are MDHEN and SYDVKM. The V gene lost 9 bases and the J gene lost 5 bases, with 17 bases spanning the gap. This CDR3 reads CASRHTGSHEQYF. The CDR3 DNA reads as TGTGCCAGTCGACACACAGGGTCCCACGAGCAGTACTTC.

The chain uses TRBV27 and TRBJ2-7; 12 bases are shared with TRBD2. V lost 3 bases, J lost 2 bases, and 5 bases stayed unmatched. CDR3 length: 16 amino acids. Looked up from germline, CDR1 is MNHEY and CDR2 is SMNVEV (reference sequence). CDR3 residues: CASSFLTSGGPYEQYF. The CDR3 bases are TGTGCCAGCAGTTTCCTGACTAGCGGGGGCCCCTACGAGCAGTACTTC.

The chain links TRBV5-1 to TRBJ2-5; D perhaps matches TRBD1 (6 bases). V lost 0 bases and J lost 0, with 9 bases in between. The length of the CDR3 is 15 residues. Germline CDR1 is SGHRS and CDR2 is YFSETQ. In nucleotides, the CDR3 is TGCGCCAGCAGCTTGGGACAGGCGAACCAAGAGACCCAGTACTTC. Translating it yields CASSLGQANQETQYF.

This chain connects TRBV19 to TRBJ1-2; D is possibly TRBD1 (6 bases). This CDR3 contains 16 residues. Trimming cost V 4 bases and J 4 bases, with 19 bases left between them. Germline assignment: CDR1 LNHDA and CDR2 SQIVND (reference sequence). The CDR3 DNA reads as TGTGCCAGTAGTACCCGGAGAGAGGGGGAGATCTATGGCTACACCTTC. This sequence encodes CASSTRREGEIYGYTF.

This clone was picked up one time. The rearrangement uses TRBV7-9 and TRBJ2-1; D remains unclear. CDR1 is SEHNR, CDR2 FQNEAQ, per germline (reference sequence). This CDR3 has 12 amino acids. Trimming took 1 base from V and 9 from J, leaving 7 bases between them. CDR3 coding DNA: TGTGCCAGCAGCTTAGTACATTTTGAGCAGTTCTTC. It yields the protein CASSLVHFEQFF.

This rearrangement joins TRBV20-1 to TRBJ1-1; D is ambiguous. CDR3 length: 11 residues. The germline V gene has CDR1 DFQATT and CDR2 SNEGSKA (reference sequence). V was trimmed by 0 bases and J by 6 bases, leaving 5 bases between them. This CDR3 reads CSAREPPEAFF. In DNA form, the CDR3 reads TGCAGTGCTAGAGAGCCCCCTGAAGCTTTCTTT.

The chain links TRBV18 to TRBJ2-3; D gene uncertain. Germline V gene sequence: CDR1 KGHSH, CDR2 LQKENI. The CDR3 sequence is 13 residues long. The V end lost 10 bases, the J end lost 2 bases, and 13 bases lay between the germline ends. The CDR3 coding sequence is TGTGCCAAAGCCGGCCCCTCCACAGATACGCAGTATTTT. It encodes CAKAGPSTDTQYF.

The gene calls are TRBV6-5 and TRBJ2-7; D ambiguous. The CDR3 is 16 residues long. V was shortened by 2 bases and J by 6 bases, with 20 bases between the two germline ends. The germline CDR1 and CDR2 sequences are MNHEY and SVGAGI. CDR3 nucleotides: TGTGCCAGCAGTTACAATTCGGGCACGGCGTGGGGCGAGCAGTACTTC. Translation: CASSYNSGTAWGEQYF.

This chain connects TRBV11-2 to TRBJ1-4, with D perhaps matching TRBD1 (5 bases). Germline V lookup: CDR1 SGHAT, CDR2 FQNNGV. Deletions cut 5 bases from V and 7 bases from J, with 23 bases between. This CDR3 is 17 amino acids long. DNA of the CDR3: TGTGCCAGCAGCCACCGTTTACAGACAGTTAATATTGAAAAACTGTTTTTT. This codes for CASSHRLQTVNIEKLFF.

The gene calls are TRBV2 and TRBJ1-2; the D gene is possibly TRBD1 (5 bases). Trimming took 4 bases from V and 4 from J, leaving 25 bases between them. The CDR3 has 18 residues. Per germline, CDR1 SNHLY and CDR2 FYNNEI. The CDR3 reads CASSVRPGLKATGYGYTF. The CDR3 nucleotides are TGTGCCAGCAGTGTTCGTCCGGGGCTTAAAGCGACGGGCTATGGCTACACCTTC.

The chain carries TRBV5-6 and TRBJ2-7; TRBD1 agrees at 11 bases. V shed 3 bases and J 6 bases; nucleotides not matched to a gene: 5. In germline, CDR1 is SGHDT, CDR2 YYEEEE. This CDR3 contains 14 residues. CDR3 sequence: CASSSDRGLGEQYF. For the CDR3, the DNA is TGTGCCAGCAGCTCGGACAGGGGGCTTGGCGAGCAGTACTTC.